The source of this T cell receptor (beta chain) is a study of blood T cell repertoires in COVID-19 (dated by TCRdb to the early 2020s). The study in broad terms: Collaborator samples came from the United States, Italy and Spain and covered acute and convalescent phases of COVID-19. The material from the prospective study consisted of cDNA or gDNA derived from T cells, B-cell-depleted T cells, or PBMCs. Subjects who had been exposed to COVID-19, were actively infected with it, or had recovered from it provided the deeply sampled blood TCRbeta repertoires that made up the dataset. The repertoires were released in a freely available public database intended as a resource for research on the immune response to SARS-CoV-2. Samples came from the ongoing ImmuneRACE study (first 160 participants) plus 1,254 subjects from 6 global collaborators. The sample metadata nearly always contained a de-identified subject ID, COVID-19 status, age in years and sex. HLA class I and class II types, where available, came from metadata supplied by the sample provider rather than from assay-based typing. Study-wide conclusions, independent of this receptor: Clinical and demographic metadata were provided uncurated, with the amount varying by source and participant.

The immunoSEQ Assay, a bias-controlled multiplex PCR, was used to amplify TCRbeta CDR3 regions from genomic DNA. Turning to the authors' computational methods: The number of nucleated cells in each sample was estimated by amplification of reference gene primers within the assay. To quantify the absolute abundance of each unique TCRbeta CDR3 rearrangement, sequence reads were collapsed and filtered. For each sample, productive Simpson clonality was calculated as the square root of Simpson's diversity index over productive rearrangements. TCRdb mirrors the immuneACCESS table, restricted to in-frame sequences. Some clones are absent from its copies; in checked studies, under half trace to an unresolved V gene, and the reason for the others is unknown. For V, J and clone size, that table is used; D and trimming come from the DNA. The sample profile shows about 110,000 clones; under 85% of them were found once. Jointly, the top ten make up about 4% of the sample.

Each collaborating institution followed its own protocols to collect whole blood in K2EDTA tubes. For TCRbeta analysis, collaborators shipped samples in one of three forms: frozen whole blood, isolated PBMCs, or DNA extracted from either of those sample types. There are 16 amino acids in the CDR3, from cysteine to phenylalanine inclusive. The sequence is cut down to CDR3 DNA, 48 bases in frame from base 1. Relative to germline, V is missing 4 bases and J is missing 4 bases, with 6 bases of the junction outside any gene match. Sequences LNHDA (CDR1) and SQIVND (CDR2) are obtained from the germline V gene (reference sequence). With respect to this clone: The target of this receptor is not known. Base qualities are not at hand, and no much larger clone is one base apart.

Sequencing input: peripheral blood. The rearranged chain carries TRBV19 and TRBJ2-1; 11 central bases correspond to TRBD2. The source is a woman in her 70s with acute or convalescent COVID-19. The DNA is TGTGCCAGTAGTACATTAGCGGGGGGGCTGTACAATGAGCAGTTCTTC. The translation is CASSTLAGGLYNEQFF.